This TCR beta chain is from a study of blood T cell repertoires in COVID-19. This clone was recorded once. TCRdb's copy holds only in-frame clones and misses some; the assay was immunoSEQ multiplex PCR. Of approximately 220,000 clones in the sample, roughly 84% were seen once. Trimming pared 5 bases from V and 5 bases from J, leaving 15 bases between. CDR3 size: 14 residues. Germline lookup yields CDR1 SGHNT and CDR2 YENEEA. This receptor was obtained from a woman between 40 and 55 years old who had recovered from COVID-19. Sequencing input: PBMCs or T cells enriched from blood (not recorded which). The chain joins TRBV11-3 to TRBJ2-5, with a possible D match to TRBD1 (5 bases). The CDR3 protein is CASSPRVRVETQYF. Written as DNA, the CDR3 is TGTGCCAGCAGCCCCAGGGTCCGCGTGGAGACCCAGTACTTC.